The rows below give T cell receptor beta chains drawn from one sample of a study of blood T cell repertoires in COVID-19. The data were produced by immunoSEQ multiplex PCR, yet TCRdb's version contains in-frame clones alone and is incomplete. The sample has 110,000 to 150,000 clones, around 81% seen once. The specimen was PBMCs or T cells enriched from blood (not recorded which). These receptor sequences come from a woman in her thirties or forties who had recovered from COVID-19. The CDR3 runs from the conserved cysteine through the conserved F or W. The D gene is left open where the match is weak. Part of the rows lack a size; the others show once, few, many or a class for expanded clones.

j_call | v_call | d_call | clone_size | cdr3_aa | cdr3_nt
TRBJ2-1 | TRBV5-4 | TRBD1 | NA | CASSQLQAGQGSYNEQFF | TGTGCCAGCAGCCAACTGCAAGCGGGACAGGGCTCCTACAATGAGCAGTTCTTC
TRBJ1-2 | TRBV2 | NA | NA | CASGQHYGYTF | TGTGCCAGCGGACAGCACTATGGCTACACCTTC
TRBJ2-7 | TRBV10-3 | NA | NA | CAISEWRGQGEQYF | TGTGCCATCAGTGAATGGCGGGGGCAGGGAGAGCAGTACTTC
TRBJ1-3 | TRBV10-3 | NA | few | CAISLGPGNTIYF | TGTGCCATCAGTCTGGGGCCTGGAAACACCATATATTTT
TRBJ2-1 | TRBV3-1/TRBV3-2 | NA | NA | CASSQEMGGGQFF | TGTGCCAGCAGCCAAGAAATGGGAGGTGGGCAGTTCTTC
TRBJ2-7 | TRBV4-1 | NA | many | CASSQDWNRLQRYEQYF | TGCGCCAGCAGCCAAGATTGGAACAGGCTCCAAAGGTACGAGCAGTACTTC
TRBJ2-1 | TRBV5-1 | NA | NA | CASSLSSYNEQFF | TGCGCCAGCAGCCTGAGCTCCTACAATGAGCAGTTCTTC
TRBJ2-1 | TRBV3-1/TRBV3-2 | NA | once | CASSQSSGRELYNEQFF | TGTGCCAGCAGCCAATCTTCGGGGCGGGAATTGTACAATGAGCAGTTCTTC
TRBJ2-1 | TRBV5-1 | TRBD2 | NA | CASSAERERDEQFF | TGCGCCAGCAGCGCGGAGCGGGAGAGGGATGAGCAGTTCTTC
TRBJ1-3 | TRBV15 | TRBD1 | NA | CATSRAWDRGTGNTIYF | TGTGCCACCAGCAGAGCTTGGGACAGGGGGACTGGAAACACCATATATTTT
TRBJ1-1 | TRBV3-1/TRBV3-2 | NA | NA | CASSVAPRAEAFF | TGTGCCAGCAGCGTGGCGCCGAGGGCTGAAGCTTTCTTT
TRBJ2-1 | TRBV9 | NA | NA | CASSVAGESSYNEQFF | TGTGCCAGCAGCGTAGCTGGGGAGAGCTCCTACAATGAGCAGTTCTTC
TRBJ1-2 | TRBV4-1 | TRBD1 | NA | CASSQGTGGYTF | TGCGCCAGCAGCCAAGGGACAGGAGGCTACACCTTC
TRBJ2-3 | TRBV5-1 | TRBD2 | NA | CASSLGTSGGGDTQYF | TGCGCCAGCAGCTTGGGGACTAGCGGGGGAGGGGATACGCAGTATTTT